The T cell receptor beta chain under discussion was sequenced for a study of tumor-infiltrating lymphocytes in primary liver carcinoma. Study-wide results and caveats: Just about 7-24% of leading clones were found in every one of five regions.

DNA and RNA were both co-extracted from approximately 20-30 mg of bulk tissue that had not been sorted. Chronic HBV infection, which was untreated, was present in the patients. As for this clonotype: Antigen specificity is unknown. A read error may be the cause here, since a much bigger clone is one base away.

Trimming pared 3 bases from V and 7 bases from J, leaving 9 bases between. CDR3 length: 11 amino acids. Germline loops: CDR1 GTSNPN, CDR2 SVGIG (reference sequence). cDNA specific to TCR beta was made from 450 to 500 ng of total RNA, with a constant-region primer employed for priming. Three rounds of nested multiplex PCR with slightly modified ARM-PCR produced TCR beta libraries. Both of the initial two PCR rounds ran for around 10 cycles and employed TRBV1-TRBV30 forward primers alongside a C-beta reverse primer. MiXCR, applied by TCRdb to the multiplex PCR reads, yields one record per CDR3 protein. The table has 80,000 or so distinct CDR3 sequences, roughly two thirds seen once; the top ten hold 12% to 15%.

The V gene is TRBV30, the J gene TRBJ1-1; unclear D gene. Specimen: liver tumor tissue from sampling region 4. Subset reported: tumor region T4, right-lateral pole. The receptor's source is a woman aged 60-70 years with primary liver carcinoma and hepatitis B virus infection. The CDR3 nucleotides are TGTGCCTGGAGCTGGGAGAGTGAAGCTTTCTTT. Translated: CAWSWESEAFF.